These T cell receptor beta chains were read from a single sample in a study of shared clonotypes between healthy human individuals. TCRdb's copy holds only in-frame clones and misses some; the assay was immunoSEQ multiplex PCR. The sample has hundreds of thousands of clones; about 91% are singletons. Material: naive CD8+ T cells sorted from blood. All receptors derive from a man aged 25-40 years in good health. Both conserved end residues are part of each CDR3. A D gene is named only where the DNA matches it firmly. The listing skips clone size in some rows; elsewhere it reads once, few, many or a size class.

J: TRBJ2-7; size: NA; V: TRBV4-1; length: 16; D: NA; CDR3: CASSPKIGTVPYEQYF; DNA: TGCGCCAGCAGCCCAAAAATAGGGACTGTACCCTACGAGCAGTACTTC
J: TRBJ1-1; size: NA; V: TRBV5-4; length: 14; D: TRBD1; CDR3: CASSRRQGSFEAFF; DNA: TGTGCCAGCAGTCGGAGACAGGGCAGCTTTGAAGCTTTCTTT
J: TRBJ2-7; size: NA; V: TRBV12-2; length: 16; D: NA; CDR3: CASRPTPGTGSCEQYF; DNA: TGTGCAAGTCGCCCCACCCCGGGGACAGGGTCGTGTGAGCAGTACTTC
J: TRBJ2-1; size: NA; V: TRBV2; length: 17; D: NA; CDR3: CASSEDGTKSSYNEQFF; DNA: TGTGCCAGCAGTGAAGATGGGACAAAAAGCTCCTACAATGAGCAGTTCTTC
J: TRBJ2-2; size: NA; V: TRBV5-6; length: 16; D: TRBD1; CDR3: CASSPVFGQEPGELFF; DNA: TGTGCCAGCAGCCCGGTATTTGGACAGGAGCCCGGGGAGCTGTTTTTT
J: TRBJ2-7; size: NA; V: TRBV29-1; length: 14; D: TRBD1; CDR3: CSVQSQTGIYEQYF; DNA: TGCAGCGTCCAGAGCCAGACAGGGATCTACGAGCAGTACTTC
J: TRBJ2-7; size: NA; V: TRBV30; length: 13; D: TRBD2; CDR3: CAGGPLAGNEQYF; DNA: TGTGCCGGCGGCCCGCTAGCGGGAAACGAGCAGTACTTC
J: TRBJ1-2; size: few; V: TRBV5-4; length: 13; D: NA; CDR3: CASSVVGEDGYTF; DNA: TGTGCCAGCAGCGTGGTAGGGGAGGATGGCTACACCTTC
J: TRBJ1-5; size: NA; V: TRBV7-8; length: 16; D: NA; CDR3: CASSLAGSLSNQPQHF; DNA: TGTGCCAGCAGCTTAGCGGGCAGCCTTAGCAATCAGCCCCAGCATTTT
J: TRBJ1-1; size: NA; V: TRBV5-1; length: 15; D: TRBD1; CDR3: CASSLEGDRDTEAFF; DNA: TGCGCCAGCAGCTTGGAGGGTGACAGGGACACTGAAGCTTTCTTT
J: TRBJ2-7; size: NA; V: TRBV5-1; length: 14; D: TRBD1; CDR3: CASSSKDRAYEQYF; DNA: TGCGCCAGCAGCTCAAAGGACAGGGCCTACGAGCAGTACTTC
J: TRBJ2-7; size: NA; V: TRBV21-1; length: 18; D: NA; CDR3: CASSKFLAAGQGCYEQYF; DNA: TGTGCCAGCAGCAAATTTTTAGCGGCGGGACAGGGGTGCTACGAGCAGTACTTC
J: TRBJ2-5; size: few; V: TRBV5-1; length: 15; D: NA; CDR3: CASSLVWGAGETQYF; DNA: TGCGCCAGCAGCTTGGTTTGGGGCGCGGGAGAGACCCAGTACTTC
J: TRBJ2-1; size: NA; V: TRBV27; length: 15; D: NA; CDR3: CASSSLQQRLNEQFF; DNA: TGTGCCAGCAGTTCTCTCCAACAAAGACTCAATGAGCAGTTCTTC
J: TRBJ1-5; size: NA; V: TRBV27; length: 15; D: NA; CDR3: CASSQIPDRDQPQHF; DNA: TGTGCCAGCAGTCAAATTCCCGACCGGGATCAGCCCCAGCATTTT
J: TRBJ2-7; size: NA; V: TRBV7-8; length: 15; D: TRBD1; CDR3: CASSPSQGMIYEQYF; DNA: TGTGCCAGCAGCCCCTCACAGGGGATGATCTACGAGCAGTACTTC
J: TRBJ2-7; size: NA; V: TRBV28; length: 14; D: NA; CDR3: CASSSPERSYEQYF; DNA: TGTGCCAGCAGTTCCCCCGAGCGGTCCTACGAGCAGTACTTC
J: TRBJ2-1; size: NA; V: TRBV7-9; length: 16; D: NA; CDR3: CASSLFLVRGRNEQFF; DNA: TGTGCCAGCAGCTTATTCCTCGTCCGGGGGCGGAATGAGCAGTTCTTC
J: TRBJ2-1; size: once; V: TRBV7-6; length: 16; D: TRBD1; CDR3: CASSDSDRAQNNEQFF; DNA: TGTGCCAGCAGCGACTCGGACAGGGCGCAAAACAATGAGCAGTTCTTC
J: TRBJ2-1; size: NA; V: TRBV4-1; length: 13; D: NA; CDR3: CASSQAIYNEQFF; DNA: TGCGCCAGCAGCCAAGCAATATACAATGAGCAGTTCTTC